These 19 T cell receptor beta chains were sequenced from one sample in a study of T cell responses to AZD1222 COVID-19 vaccine. TCRdb keeps only in-frame clones here, not all; method: immunoSEQ multiplex PCR. The sample yields under 95,000 clones, around 90% seen once. Specimen: peripheral blood, collected 28 days after the second AZD1222 dose. These receptors came from an adult who received the AZD1222 COVID-19 vaccine.

This chain links TRBV29-1 with TRBJ1-4; D is ambiguous. Germline CDR1 SQVTM, CDR2 ANQGSEA. The CDR3 has 13 residues. Deletions cut 0 bases from V and 8 bases from J, with 10 bases between. Here the CDR3 DNA reads TGCAGCGTTGAAGAGGTGGTAGGCGAAAAACTGTTTTTT. Translated: CSVEEVVGEKLFF.

The chain carries TRBV5-5 and TRBJ1-4, with D maybe TRBD1 (5 bases). The germline gives CDR1 SGHKS, CDR2 YYEKEE (reference sequence). Trimming cost V 7 bases and J 2 bases, with 12 bases left between them. The CDR3 length is 14 residues. CDR3 in amino acids: CASCKGYTNEKLFF. Here the CDR3 DNA reads TGTGCCAGCTGCAAGGGGTATACTAATGAAAAACTGTTTTTT.

About this clone: Other DNA sequences in the same sample also yield this CDR3. The chain recombines TRBV7-9 with TRBJ1-2, with 8 bases that match TRBD1. The CDR3 is 13 amino acids. Germline trimming cut 4 bases from V and 2 bases from J; bases unmatched to any gene: 0. Germline CDR1 reads SEHNR; CDR2 reads FQNEAQ (reference sequence). The CDR3 coding sequence is TGTGCCAGCAGCTGGACAGGGAACTATGGCTACACCTTC. Translation: CASSWTGNYGYTF.

The chain carries TRBV7-9 and TRBJ2-5, with a weak D call TRBD1 (5 bases). The CDR3 loop spans 15 amino acids. Trimming cost V 1 base and J 1 base, with 10 bases left between them. Germline CDR1 is SEHNR and CDR2 is FQNEAQ (reference sequence). The CDR3 region is CASSLEGILQETQYF. The CDR3 DNA reads TGTGCCAGCAGCTTAGAGGGGATACTCCAAGAGACCCAGTACTTC.

The J gene is TRBJ1-1, the V gene TRBV7-9; 10 positions match TRBD1. V shed 4 bases, J shed 5 bases, and the junction held 7 bases outside the gene matches. CDR3 length equals 15 residues. Germline V CDR1 and CDR2: SEHNR, FQNEAQ (reference sequence). The CDR3 DNA follows: TGTGCCAGCAGCTCTCGACAGGGGGCAGTTACTGAAGCTTTCTTT. Translated, it gives CASSSRQGAVTEAFF.

This chain connects TRBV6-5 to TRBJ2-7; D not certain. Trimming took off 2 bases at V and 4 bases at J, with 15 bases between the two ends. CDR1 is MNHEY, CDR2 SVGAGI, per germline. The CDR3 runs 15 residues. The CDR3 reads CASSYVAGLGYEQYF. In DNA, the CDR3 is TGTGCCAGCAGTTACGTAGCTGGTTTGGGATACGAGCAGTACTTC.

The CDR3 DNA reads as TGTGCCAGCAGCGCAATGACGGGGCTTATCAATCAGCCCCAGCATTTT. Protein sequence: CASSAMTGLINQPQHF. V gene TRBV5-5 combines with J gene TRBJ1-5; D perhaps matches TRBD1 (5 bases). The CDR3 loop spans 16 amino acids. Germline V CDR1 and CDR2: SGHKS, YYEKEE (reference sequence). V lost 4 bases, J lost 3 bases, and 17 bases lay in between.

The sample holds one count of this clone. The identical CDR3 is also encoded by other nucleotide sequences in the sample. V is TRBV5-1 and J is TRBJ2-7, with D possibly matching TRBD1 (5 bases). This CDR3 has 14 residues. V lost 0 bases and J 1 base, leaving 8 bases between the germline ends. Germline V gives CDR1 SGHRS, CDR2 YFSETQ. The CDR3 sequence: CASSLAQGSYEQYF. CDR3 in DNA: TGCGCCAGCAGCTTGGCCCAGGGTTCCTACGAGCAGTACTTC.

The chain combines TRBV6-5 with TRBJ2-5; D not certain. The CDR3 covers 12 residues. Germline V gene sequence: CDR1 MNHEY, CDR2 SVGAGI. The V end was cut by 6 bases, the J end by 5 bases, with 10 bases between. CDR3 in amino acids: CASSRVVETQYF. The CDR3 region has the DNA TGTGCCAGCAGCCGAGTCGTGGAGACCCAGTACTTC.

This chain uses TRBV7-9 with TRBJ1-6, with D maybe TRBD1 (5 bases). The CDR3 spans 15 residues. In germline, CDR1 is SEHNR, CDR2 FQNEAQ (reference sequence). Trimming left V 2 bases short and J 8 bases short, with 13 bases between. The CDR3 DNA is TGTGCCAGCAGCTTAAACGGGGGTTGGGATTCACCCCTCCACTTT. It yields the protein CASSLNGGWDSPLHF.

This chain joins TRBV6-5 and TRBJ1-1; TRBD1 is a possible D gene (6 bases). The CDR3 sequence is 14 residues long. Looked up from germline, CDR1 is MNHEY and CDR2 is SVGAGI. V shed 9 bases and J shed 3 bases, with 17 bases lying between them. The CDR3, as DNA: TGTGCCAGTTGCGCAAATACAGGGCACACTGAAGCTTTCTTT. It translates to CASCANTGHTEAFF.

Only a few counts were recorded for this clone. The chain carries TRBV4-1 and TRBJ2-1; tentatively, D is TRBD1 or TRBD2 (5 bases each). V lost 3 bases, J lost 8 bases, and 23 bases lay in between. The CDR3 runs 17 residues. The germline V gene encodes CDR1 MGHRA and CDR2 YSYEKL. CDR3 loop: CASSQGSQGPRGDEQFF. As DNA, the CDR3 is TGCGCCAGCAGCCAGGGCAGCCAGGGCCCGAGGGGCGATGAGCAGTTCTTC.

The V and J genes are TRBV5-8 and TRBJ2-2; D perhaps matches TRBD2 (7 bases). The germline V gene encodes CDR1 SGHTS and CDR2 YDEGEE. The V and J ends lost 2 bases and 1 base respectively, with 21 bases between them. This CDR3 has 19 residues. CDR3 loop: CASSFPGGGATMNTGELFF. CDR3 bases: TGTGCCAGCAGCTTTCCCGGAGGGGGGGCTACTATGAACACCGGGGAGCTGTTTTTT. Combining the CDR3 with reference TRBV5-8 and TRBJ2-2 gives the whole variable domain EAGVTQSPTHLIKTRGQQATLRCSPISGHTSVYWYQQALGLGLQFLLWYDEGEERNRGNFPPRFSGRQFPNYSSELNVNALELEDSALYLCASSFPGGGATMNTGELFFGEGSRLTVL.

CDR3 DNA: TGTGCCAGCAGCAGTGAGGGACGGAGCAATCAGCCCCAGCATTTT. It translates to CASSSEGRSNQPQHF. V is TRBV9 and J is TRBJ1-5; weak D call: TRBD1 (5 bases). CDR1 is SGDLS, CDR2 YYNGEE, per germline. The V end lost 4 bases, the J end lost 1 base, and 12 bases lay between the germline ends. The CDR3 loop spans 15 amino acids. Drawing the rest from reference TRBV9 and TRBJ1-5, the complete variable domain is DSGVTQTPKHLITATGQRVTLRCSPRSGDLSVYWYQQSLDQGLQFLIQYYNGEERAKGNILERFSAQQFPDLHSELNLSSLELGDSALYFCASSSEGRSNQPQHFGDGTRLSIL.

The chain couples TRBV27 to TRBJ2-3, with D perhaps matching TRBD1 or TRBD2 (5 bases each). This CDR3 is 13 amino acids long. CDR1 is MNHEY, CDR2 SMNVEV, per germline (reference sequence). The V gene lost 6 bases and the J gene lost 6 bases, with 13 bases spanning the gap. CDR3 loop: CASRWGMSDTQYF. In DNA form, the CDR3 reads TGTGCCAGCAGATGGGGGATGTCGGATACGCAGTATTTT.

This chain joins TRBV7-3 and TRBJ2-1; TRBD1 is a possible D gene (7 bases). The CDR3 totals 13 residues. From germline, CDR1 is SGHTA and CDR2 FQGTGA. V was clipped by 3 bases and J by 9 bases, with 12 bases between them. For the CDR3, the DNA is TGTGCCAGCAGCTTGACAGGGCGGGGTGAGCAGTTCTTC. Translating gives CASSLTGRGEQFF.

The chain is built from TRBV19 and TRBJ1-5; 9 bases are a match to TRBD1. The CDR3 has 16 amino acids. Germline CDR1 LNHDA, CDR2 SQIVND (reference sequence). Trimming cost V 0 bases and J 7 bases; bases outside gene matches: 7. Here the CDR3 DNA reads TGTGCCAGTAGTATAGACGGGACAGGGATCGGCCAGCCCCAGCATTTT. Translating gives CASSIDGTGIGQPQHF.

This clone has only one observation. V usage is TRBV14 and J usage is TRBJ1-1, with D unclear. V lost 4 bases and J 2 bases, leaving 14 bases between the germline ends. The CDR3 has 15 residues. Germline values: CDR1 SGHDN, CDR2 FVKESK. The CDR3 nucleotides are TGTGCCAGCAGCCCCCGCGCCGGGGTAAACACTGAAGCTTTCTTT. Encoded protein: CASSPRAGVNTEAFF.

The genes are TRBV29-1 and TRBJ2-7, with D maybe TRBD2 (6 bases). V gave up 2 bases and J gave up 1 base, with 6 bases separating them. CDR1 SQVTM and CDR2 ANQGSEA come from the germline V gene. The CDR3 is 12 residues long. CDR3 loop: CSVESGSYEQYF. CDR3 DNA sequence: TGCAGCGTTGAAAGCGGGTCCTACGAGCAGTACTTC.